This TCR beta chain was profiled in a study of blood T cell repertoires in COVID-19. Whole-study context: COVID-19 samples from acute and convalescent phases originated in the United States, Italy and Spain.

Under the authors' procedure: Nucleated cell number was recorded as an estimate derived from reference gene primer amplification. Produced via immunoSEQ multiplex PCR; TCRdb's table is partial and in-frame only. V, J and clone size were drawn from that table, and D and trimming were deduced from the DNA. This repertoire shows about 190,000 clones, roughly 90% found once; its top ten account for 0.53%. Germline trimming cut 2 bases from V and 4 bases from J; bases unmatched to any gene: 1. The CDR3 runs to 13 residues. Looked up from germline, CDR1 is LGHNA and CDR2 is YSLEER. The sequenced material came from peripheral blood. This TCR was sampled from a man aged 45-65 years with acute or convalescent COVID-19. The rearrangement uses TRBV4-3 and TRBJ2-5, with TRBD1 matching over 7 bases. The CDR3 DNA reads TGCGCCAGCAGCCAAACAGGGGCAGAGACCCAGTACTTC. Protein product: CASSQTGAETQYF.